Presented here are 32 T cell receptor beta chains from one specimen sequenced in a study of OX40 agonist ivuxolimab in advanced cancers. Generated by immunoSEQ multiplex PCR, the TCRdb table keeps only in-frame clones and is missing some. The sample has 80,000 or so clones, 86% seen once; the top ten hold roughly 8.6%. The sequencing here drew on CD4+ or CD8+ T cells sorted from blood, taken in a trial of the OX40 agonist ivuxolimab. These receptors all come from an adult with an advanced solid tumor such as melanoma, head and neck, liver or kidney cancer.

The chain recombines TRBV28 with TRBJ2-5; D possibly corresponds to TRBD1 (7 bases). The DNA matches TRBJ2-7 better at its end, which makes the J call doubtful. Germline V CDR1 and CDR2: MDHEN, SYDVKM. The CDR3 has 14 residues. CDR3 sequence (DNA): TGTGCCAGCAGTTTGGCAGGGGGGACCTACGAGCAGTACTTC. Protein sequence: CASSLAGGTYEQYF.

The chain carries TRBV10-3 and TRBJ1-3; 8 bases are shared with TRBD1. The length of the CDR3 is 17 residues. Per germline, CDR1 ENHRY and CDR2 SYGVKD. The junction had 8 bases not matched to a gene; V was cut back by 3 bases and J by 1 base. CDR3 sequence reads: CAISDGTGGVSGNTIYF. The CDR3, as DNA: TGTGCCATCAGTGACGGAACAGGGGGAGTTTCTGGAAACACCATATATTTT.

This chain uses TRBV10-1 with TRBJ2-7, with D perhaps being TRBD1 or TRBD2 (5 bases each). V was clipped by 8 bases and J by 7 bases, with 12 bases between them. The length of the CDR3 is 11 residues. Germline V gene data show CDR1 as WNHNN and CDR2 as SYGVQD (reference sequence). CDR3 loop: CASGTGIEQYF. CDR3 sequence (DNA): TGCGCCAGCGGGACCGGCATAGAGCAGTACTTC.

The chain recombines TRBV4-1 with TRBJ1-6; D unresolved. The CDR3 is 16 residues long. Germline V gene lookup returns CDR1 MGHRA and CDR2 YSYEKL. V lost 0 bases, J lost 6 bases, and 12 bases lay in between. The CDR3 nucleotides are TGCGCCAGCAGCCAAGAGGCCGGTAACCTTAATTCACCCCTCCACTTT. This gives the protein CASSQEAGNLNSPLHF.

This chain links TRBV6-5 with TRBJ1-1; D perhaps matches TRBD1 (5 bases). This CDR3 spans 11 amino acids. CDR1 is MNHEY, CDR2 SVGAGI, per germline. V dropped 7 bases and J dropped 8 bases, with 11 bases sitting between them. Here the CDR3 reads CASTMKGEAFF. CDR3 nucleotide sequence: TGTGCCAGCACCATGAAGGGGGAAGCTTTCTTT.

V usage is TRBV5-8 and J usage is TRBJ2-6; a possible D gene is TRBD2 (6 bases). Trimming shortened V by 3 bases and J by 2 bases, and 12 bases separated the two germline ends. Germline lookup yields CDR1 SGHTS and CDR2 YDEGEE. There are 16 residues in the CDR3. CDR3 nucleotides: TGTGCCAGCAGCTCTGGGGGGAGAGCTGGGGCCAACGTCCTGACTTTC. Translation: CASSSGGRAGANVLTF.

The CDR3 DNA is TGTGCCAGCAGGAACAAGCGTGGCTACACCTTC. This translates into CASRNKRGYTF. The chain combines TRBV6-5 with TRBJ1-2, with unresolved D. This CDR3 has 11 residues. Between the trimmed V and J ends, which lost 6 bases and 7 bases, there was a span of 9 bases. Germline loops: CDR1 MNHEY, CDR2 SVGAGI.

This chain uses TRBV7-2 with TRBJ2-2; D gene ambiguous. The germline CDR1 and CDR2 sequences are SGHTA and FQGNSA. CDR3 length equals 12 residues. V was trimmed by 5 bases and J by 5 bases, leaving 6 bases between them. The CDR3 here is CASSHRTGELFF. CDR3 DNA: TGTGCCAGCAGCCATCGGACCGGGGAGCTGTTTTTT.

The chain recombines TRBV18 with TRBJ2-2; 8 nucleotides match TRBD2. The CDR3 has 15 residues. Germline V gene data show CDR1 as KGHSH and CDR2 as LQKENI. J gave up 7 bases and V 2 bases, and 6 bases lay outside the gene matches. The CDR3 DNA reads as TGTGCCAGCTCACCATTCAGCGGGGGATTCGGGGAGCTGTTTTTT. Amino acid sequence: CASSPFSGGFGELFF.

The CDR3 region is CASSLSGGYTEAFF. The CDR3 DNA is TGTGCCAGCAGCTTATCAGGGGGGTACACTGAAGCTTTCTTT. This chain connects TRBV7-6 to TRBJ1-1, with 7 bases that match TRBD1. V was clipped by 2 bases and J by 3 bases; unmatched bases: 3. CDR3 size: 14 residues. Germline CDR1 reads SGHVS; CDR2 reads FNYEAQ.

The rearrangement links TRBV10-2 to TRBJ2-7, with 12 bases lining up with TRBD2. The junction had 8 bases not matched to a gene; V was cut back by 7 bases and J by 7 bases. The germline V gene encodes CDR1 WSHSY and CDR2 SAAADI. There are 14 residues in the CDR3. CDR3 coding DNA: TGCGCCAGCACCCCGGCTAGCGGGGGGGGTGAGCAGTACTTC. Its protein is CASTPASGGGEQYF.

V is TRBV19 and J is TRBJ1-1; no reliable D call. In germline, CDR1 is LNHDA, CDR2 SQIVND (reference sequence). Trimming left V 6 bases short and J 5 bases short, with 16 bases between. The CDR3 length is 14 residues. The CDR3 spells CASRVDGRRTEAFF. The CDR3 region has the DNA TGTGCCAGTAGAGTAGACGGGAGGAGGACTGAAGCTTTCTTT.

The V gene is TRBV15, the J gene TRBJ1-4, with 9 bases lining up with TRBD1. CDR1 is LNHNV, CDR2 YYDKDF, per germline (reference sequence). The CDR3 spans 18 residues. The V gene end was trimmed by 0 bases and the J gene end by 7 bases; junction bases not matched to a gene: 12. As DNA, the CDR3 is TGTGCCACCAGCAGAGATTCCCGGGACAGGGCCACAGGTGAAAAACTGTTTTTT. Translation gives CATSRDSRDRATGEKLFF. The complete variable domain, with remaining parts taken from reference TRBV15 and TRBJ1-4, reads DAMVIQNPRYQVTQFGKPVTLSCSQTLNHNVMYWYQQKSSQAPKLLFHYYDKDFNNEADTPDNFQSRRPNTSFCFLDIRSPGLGDTAMYLCATSRDSRDRATGEKLFFGSGTQLSVL.

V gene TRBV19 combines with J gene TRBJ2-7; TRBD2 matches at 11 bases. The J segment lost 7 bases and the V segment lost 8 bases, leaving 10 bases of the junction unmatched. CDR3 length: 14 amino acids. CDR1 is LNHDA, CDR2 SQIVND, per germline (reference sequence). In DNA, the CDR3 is TGTGCCAGTGGGGAACTAGCGGGAGCGGGGGAGCAGTACTTC. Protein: CASGELAGAGEQYF.

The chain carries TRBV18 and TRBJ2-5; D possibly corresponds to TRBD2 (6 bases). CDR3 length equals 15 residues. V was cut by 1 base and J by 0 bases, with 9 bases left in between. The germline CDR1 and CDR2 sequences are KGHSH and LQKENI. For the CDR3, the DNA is TGTGCCAGCTCACCACAGCGGGCGAACCAAGAGACCCAGTACTTC. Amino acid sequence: CASSPQRANQETQYF.

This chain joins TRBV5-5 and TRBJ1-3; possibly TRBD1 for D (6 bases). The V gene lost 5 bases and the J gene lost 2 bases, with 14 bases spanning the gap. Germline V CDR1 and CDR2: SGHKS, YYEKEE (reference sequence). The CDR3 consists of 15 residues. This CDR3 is CASRNLGAAGNTIYF. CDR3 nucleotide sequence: TGTGCCAGCAGGAATTTGGGGGCCGCTGGAAACACCATATATTTT. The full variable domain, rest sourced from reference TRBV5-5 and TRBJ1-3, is DAGVTQSPTHLIKTRGQQVTLRCSPISGHKSVSWYQQVLGQGPQFIFQYYEKEERGRGNFPDRFSARQFPNYSSELNVNALLLGDSALYLCASRNLGAAGNTIYFGEGSWLTVV.

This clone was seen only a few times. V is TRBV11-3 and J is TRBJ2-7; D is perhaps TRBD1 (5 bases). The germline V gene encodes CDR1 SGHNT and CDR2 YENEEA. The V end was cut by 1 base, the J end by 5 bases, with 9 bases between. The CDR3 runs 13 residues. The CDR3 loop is CASSLGGTNEQYF. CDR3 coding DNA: TGTGCCAGCAGCTTAGGGGGCACCAACGAGCAGTACTTC.

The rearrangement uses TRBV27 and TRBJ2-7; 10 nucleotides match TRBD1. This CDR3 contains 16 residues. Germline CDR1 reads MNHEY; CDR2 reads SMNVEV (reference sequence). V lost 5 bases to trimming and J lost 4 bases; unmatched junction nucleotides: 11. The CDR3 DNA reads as TGTGCCAGCAGTCCTCGTCTCCGGGACAGGGGTTACGAGCAGTACTTC. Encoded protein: CASSPRLRDRGYEQYF.

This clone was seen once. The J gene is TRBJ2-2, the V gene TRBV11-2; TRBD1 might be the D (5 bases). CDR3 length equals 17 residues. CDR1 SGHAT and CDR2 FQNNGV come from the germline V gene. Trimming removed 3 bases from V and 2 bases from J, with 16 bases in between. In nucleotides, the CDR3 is TGTGCCAGCAGCTTTGACCCCGAAGGGGCTAACACCGGGGAGCTGTTTTTT. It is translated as CASSFDPEGANTGELFF.

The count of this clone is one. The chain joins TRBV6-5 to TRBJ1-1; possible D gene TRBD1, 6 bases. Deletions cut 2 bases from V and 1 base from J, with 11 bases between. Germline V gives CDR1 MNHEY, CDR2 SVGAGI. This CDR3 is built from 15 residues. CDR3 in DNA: TGTGCCAGCAGTTACCCCGGGACAAGGAACACTGAAGCTTTCTTT. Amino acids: CASSYPGTRNTEAFF.

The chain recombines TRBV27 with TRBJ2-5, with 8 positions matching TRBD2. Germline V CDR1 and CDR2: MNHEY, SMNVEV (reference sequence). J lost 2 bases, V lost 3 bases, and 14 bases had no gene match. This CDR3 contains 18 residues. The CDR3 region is CASSLIAGYTPGQETQYF. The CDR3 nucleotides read TGTGCCAGCAGTTTGATAGCGGGATACACCCCCGGGCAAGAGACCCAGTACTTC.

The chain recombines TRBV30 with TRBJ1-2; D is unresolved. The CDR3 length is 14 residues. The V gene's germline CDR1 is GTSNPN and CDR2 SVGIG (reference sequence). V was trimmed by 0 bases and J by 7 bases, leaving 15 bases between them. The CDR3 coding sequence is TGTGCCTGGAGTGTAAGGGATGCGGCCGCTGGCTACACCTTC. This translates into CAWSVRDAAAGYTF.

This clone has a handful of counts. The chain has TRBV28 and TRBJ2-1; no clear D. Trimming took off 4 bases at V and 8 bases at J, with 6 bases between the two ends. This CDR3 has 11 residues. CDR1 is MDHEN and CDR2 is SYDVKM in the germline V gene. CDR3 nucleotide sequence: TGTGCCAGCAGTTCCAGAGATGAGCAGTTCTTC. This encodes CASSSRDEQFF.

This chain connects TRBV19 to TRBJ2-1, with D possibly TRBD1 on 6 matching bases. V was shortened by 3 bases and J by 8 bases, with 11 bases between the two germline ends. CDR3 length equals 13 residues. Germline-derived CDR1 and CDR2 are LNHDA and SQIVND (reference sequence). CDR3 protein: CASSIQGNDEQFF. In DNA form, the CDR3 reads TGTGCCAGTAGTATCCAGGGGAACGATGAGCAGTTCTTC.

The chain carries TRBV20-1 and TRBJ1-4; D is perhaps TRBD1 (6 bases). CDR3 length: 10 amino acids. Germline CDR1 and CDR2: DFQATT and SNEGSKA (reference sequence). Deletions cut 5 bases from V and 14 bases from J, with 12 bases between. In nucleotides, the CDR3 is TGCAGTGCTGGGGGACAACGGCTGTTTTTT. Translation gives CSAGGQRLFF.

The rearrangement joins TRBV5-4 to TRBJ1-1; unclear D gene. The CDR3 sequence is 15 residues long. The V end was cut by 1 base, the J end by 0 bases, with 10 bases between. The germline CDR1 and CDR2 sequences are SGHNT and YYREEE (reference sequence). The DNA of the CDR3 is TGTGCCAGCAGCTTGATGGTTGGAGTGAACACTGAAGCTTTCTTT. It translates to CASSLMVGVNTEAFF.

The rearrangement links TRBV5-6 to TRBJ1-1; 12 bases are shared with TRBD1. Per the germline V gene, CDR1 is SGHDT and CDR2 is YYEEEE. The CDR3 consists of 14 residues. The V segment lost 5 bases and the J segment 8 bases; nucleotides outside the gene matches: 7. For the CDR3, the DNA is TGTGCCAGCAGGAATTCCGGGACAGGGGGCGAAGCTTTCTTT. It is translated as CASRNSGTGGEAFF.

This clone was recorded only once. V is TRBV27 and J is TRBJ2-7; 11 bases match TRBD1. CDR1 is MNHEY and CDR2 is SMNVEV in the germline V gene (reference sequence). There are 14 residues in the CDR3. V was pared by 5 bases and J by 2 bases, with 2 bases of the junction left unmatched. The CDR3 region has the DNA TGTGCCAGCAGTAGGGACAGGGGGGCCTACGAGCAGTACTTC. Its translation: CASSRDRGAYEQYF.

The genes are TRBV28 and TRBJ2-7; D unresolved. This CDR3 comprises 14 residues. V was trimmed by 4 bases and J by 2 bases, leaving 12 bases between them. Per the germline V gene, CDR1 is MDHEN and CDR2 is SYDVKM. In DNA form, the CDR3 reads TGTGCCAGCAGTTCCCCGGGTCTCACCTACGAGCAGTACTTC. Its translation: CASSSPGLTYEQYF.

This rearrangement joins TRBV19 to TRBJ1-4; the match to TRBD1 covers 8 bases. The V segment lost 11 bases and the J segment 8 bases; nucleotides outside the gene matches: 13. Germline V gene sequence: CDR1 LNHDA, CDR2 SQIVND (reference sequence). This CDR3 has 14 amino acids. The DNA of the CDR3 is TGTGCCTCGGAGCAGGGGGCGAGTCGAGAAAAACTGTTTTTT. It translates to CASEQGASREKLFF.

CDR3 residues: CASSLALGANTEAFF. In nucleotides, the CDR3 is TGTGCCAGCAGCTTAGCGTTGGGGGCAAACACTGAAGCTTTCTTT. The chain links TRBV7-9 to TRBJ1-1; perhaps TRBD1 as D (6 bases). CDR1 and CDR2 from the germline V gene are SEHNR and FQNEAQ (reference sequence). The CDR3 loop spans 15 amino acids. The V gene lost 0 bases and the J gene lost 2 bases, with 10 bases spanning the gap.

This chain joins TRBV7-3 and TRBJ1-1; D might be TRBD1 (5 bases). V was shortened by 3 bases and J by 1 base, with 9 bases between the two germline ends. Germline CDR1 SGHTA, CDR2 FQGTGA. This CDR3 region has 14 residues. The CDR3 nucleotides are TGTGCCAGCAGCTTGGGGACTACGAACACTGAAGCTTTCTTT. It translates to CASSLGTTNTEAFF.